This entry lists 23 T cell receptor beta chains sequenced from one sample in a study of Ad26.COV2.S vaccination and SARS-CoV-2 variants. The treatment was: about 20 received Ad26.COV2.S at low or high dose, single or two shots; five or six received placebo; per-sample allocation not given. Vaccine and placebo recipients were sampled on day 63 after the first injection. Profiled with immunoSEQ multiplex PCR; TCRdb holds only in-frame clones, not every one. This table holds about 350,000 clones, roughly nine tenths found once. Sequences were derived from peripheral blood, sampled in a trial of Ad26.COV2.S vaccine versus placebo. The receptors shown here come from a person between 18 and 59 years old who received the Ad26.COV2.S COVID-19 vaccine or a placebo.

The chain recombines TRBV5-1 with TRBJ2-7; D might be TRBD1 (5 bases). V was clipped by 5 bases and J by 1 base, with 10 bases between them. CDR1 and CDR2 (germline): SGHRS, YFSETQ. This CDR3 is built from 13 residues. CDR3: CASRMTESYEQYF. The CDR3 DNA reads TGCGCCAGCAGAATGACAGAGTCCTACGAGCAGTACTTC.

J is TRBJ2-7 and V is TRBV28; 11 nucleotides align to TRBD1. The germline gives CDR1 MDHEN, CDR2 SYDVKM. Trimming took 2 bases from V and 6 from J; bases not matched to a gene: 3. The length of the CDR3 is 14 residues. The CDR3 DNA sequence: TGTGCCAGCAGTTTAGGGGGACAGGGGGGCGAGCAGTACTTC. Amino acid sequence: CASSLGGQGGEQYF. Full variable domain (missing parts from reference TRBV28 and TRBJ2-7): DVKVTQSSRYLVKRTGEKVFLECVQDMDHENMFWYRQDPGLGLRLIYFSYDVKMKEKGDIPEGYSVSREKKERFSLILESASTNQTSMYLCASSLGGQGGEQYFGPGTRLTVT.

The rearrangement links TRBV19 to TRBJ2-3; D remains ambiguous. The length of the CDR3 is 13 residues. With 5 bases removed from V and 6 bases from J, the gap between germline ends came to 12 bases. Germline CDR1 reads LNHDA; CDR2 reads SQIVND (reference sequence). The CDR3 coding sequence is TGTGCCAGTAGTCCCCGAATCTCCGATACGCAGTATTTT. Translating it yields CASSPRISDTQYF. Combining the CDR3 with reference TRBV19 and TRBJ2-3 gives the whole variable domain DGGITQSPKYLFRKEGQNVTLSCEQNLNHDAMYWYRQDPGQGLRLIYYSQIVNDFQKGDIAEGYSVSREKKESFPLTVTSAQKNPTAFYLCASSPRISDTQYFGPGTRLTVL.

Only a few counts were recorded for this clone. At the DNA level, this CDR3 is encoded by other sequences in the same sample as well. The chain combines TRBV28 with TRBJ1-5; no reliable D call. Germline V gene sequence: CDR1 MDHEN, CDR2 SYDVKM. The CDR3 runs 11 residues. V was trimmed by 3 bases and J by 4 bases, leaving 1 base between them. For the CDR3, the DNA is TGTGCCAGCAGTTTGAATCAGCCCCAGCATTTT. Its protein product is CASSLNQPQHF.

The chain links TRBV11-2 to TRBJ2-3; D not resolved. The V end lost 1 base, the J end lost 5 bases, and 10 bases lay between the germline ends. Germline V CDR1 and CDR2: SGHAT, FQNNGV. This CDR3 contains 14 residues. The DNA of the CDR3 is TGTGCCAGCAGCTTAGCTGGCTCCCGAGATACGCAGTATTTT. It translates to CASSLAGSRDTQYF.

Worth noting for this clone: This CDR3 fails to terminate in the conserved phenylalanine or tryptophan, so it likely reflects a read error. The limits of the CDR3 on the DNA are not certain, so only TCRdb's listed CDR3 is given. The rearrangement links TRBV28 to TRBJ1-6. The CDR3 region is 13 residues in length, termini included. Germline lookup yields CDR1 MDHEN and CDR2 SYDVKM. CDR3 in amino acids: CASSLGGAGRPVY.

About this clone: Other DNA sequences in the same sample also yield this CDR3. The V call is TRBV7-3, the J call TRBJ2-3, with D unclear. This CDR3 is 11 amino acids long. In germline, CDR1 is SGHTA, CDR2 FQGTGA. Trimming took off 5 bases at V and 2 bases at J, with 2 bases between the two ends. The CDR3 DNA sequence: TGTGCCAGCAGCCTCACAGATACGCAGTATTTT. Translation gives CASSLTDTQYF. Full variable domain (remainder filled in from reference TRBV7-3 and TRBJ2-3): GAGVSQTPSNKVTEKGKYVELRCDPISGHTALYWYRQSLGQGPEFLIYFQGTGAADDSGLPNDRFFAVRPEGSVSTLKIQRTERGDSAVYLCASSLTDTQYFGPGTRLTVL.

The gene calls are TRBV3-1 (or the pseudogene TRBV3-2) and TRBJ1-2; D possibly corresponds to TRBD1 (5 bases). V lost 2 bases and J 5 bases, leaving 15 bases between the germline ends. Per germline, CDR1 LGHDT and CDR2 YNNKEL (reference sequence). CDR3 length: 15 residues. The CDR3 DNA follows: TGTGCCAGCAGCCAACCTTCTGGGGGAGGATATGGCTACACCTTC. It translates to CASSQPSGGGYGYTF.

CDR3 bases: TGTGCCAGCAGTGGAAGGGGCGGGGGTGAAAAACTGTTTTTT. Encoded protein: CASSGRGGGEKLFF. The chain recombines TRBV2 with TRBJ1-4; TRBD1 might be the D (5 bases). The germline CDR1 and CDR2 sequences are SNHLY and FYNNEI. Trimming removed 4 bases at V and 7 bases at J, with 13 bases between. The CDR3 has 14 residues.

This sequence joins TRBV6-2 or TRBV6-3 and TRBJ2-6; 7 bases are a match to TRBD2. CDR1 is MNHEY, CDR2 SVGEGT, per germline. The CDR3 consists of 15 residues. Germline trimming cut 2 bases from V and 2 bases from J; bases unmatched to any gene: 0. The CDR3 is CASSYAGAGANVLTF. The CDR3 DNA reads TGTGCCAGCAGTTACGCGGGGGCTGGGGCCAACGTCCTGACTTTC.

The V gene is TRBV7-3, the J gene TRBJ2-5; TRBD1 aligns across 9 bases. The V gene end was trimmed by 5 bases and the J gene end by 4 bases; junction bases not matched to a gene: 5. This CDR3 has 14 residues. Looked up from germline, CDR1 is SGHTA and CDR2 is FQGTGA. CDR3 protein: CASSPGTGPETQYF. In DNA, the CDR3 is TGTGCCAGCAGCCCCGGGACAGGGCCAGAGACCCAGTACTTC.

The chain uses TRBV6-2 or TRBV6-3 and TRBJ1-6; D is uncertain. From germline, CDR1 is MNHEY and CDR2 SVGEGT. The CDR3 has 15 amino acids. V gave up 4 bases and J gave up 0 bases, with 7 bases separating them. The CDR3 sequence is CASSWGLSYNSPLHF. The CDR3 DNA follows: TGTGCCAGCAGTTGGGGTCTCTCCTATAATTCACCCCTCCACTTT.

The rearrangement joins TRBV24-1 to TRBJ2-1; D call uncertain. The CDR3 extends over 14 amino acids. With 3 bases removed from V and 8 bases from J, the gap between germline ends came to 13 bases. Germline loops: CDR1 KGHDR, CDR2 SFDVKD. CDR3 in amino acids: CATSDRMAIDEQFF. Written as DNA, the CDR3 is TGTGCCACCAGTGATAGGATGGCGATCGATGAGCAGTTCTTC.

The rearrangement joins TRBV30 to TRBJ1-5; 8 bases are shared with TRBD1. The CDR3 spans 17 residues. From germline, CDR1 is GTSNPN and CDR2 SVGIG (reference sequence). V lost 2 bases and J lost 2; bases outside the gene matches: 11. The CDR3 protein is CAWSSLSRGHGNQPQHF. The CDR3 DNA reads TGTGCCTGGAGTTCCTTAAGCAGGGGGCATGGCAATCAGCCCCAGCATTTT.

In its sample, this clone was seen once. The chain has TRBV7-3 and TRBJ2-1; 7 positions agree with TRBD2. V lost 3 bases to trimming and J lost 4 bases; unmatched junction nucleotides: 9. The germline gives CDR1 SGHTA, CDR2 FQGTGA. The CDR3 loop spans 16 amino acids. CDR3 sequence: CASSFRAGVIYNEQFF. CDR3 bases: TGTGCCAGCAGCTTTCGGGCGGGAGTAATTTACAATGAGCAGTTCTTC.

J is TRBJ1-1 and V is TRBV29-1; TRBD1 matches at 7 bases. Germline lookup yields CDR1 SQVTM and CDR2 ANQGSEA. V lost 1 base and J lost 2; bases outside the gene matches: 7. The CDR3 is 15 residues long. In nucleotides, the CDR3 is TGCAGCGTTGAAGTTAGGGGGCGCCTAAACACTGAAGCTTTCTTT. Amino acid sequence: CSVEVRGRLNTEAFF.

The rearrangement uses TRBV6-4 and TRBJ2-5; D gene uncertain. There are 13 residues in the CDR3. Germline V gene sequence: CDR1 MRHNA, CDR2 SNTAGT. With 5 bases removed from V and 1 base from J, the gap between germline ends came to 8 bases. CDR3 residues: CASSLQPQETQYF. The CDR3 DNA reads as TGTGCCAGCAGTTTACAGCCCCAAGAGACCCAGTACTTC.

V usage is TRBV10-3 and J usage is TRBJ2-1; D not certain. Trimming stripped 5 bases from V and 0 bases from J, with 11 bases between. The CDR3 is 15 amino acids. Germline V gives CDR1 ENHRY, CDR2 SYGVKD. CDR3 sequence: CAISMDRSSYNEQFF. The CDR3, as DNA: TGTGCCATCAGTATGGACCGTTCCTCCTACAATGAGCAGTTCTTC.

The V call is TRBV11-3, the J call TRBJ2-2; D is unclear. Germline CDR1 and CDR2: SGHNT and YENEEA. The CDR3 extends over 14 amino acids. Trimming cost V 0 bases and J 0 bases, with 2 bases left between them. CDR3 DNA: TGTGCCAGCAGCTTAGAGGCGAACACCGGGGAGCTGTTTTTT. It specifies CASSLEANTGELFF.

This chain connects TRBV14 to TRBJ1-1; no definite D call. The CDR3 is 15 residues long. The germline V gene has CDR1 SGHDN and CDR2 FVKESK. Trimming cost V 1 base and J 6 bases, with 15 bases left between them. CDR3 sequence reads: CASSQVQRAGAEAFF. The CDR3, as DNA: TGTGCCAGCAGCCAAGTACAGAGGGCGGGAGCTGAAGCTTTCTTT.

CDR3 sequence reads: CASSPTKDRTKQYF. Here the CDR3 DNA reads TGTGCCAGCTCACCAACAAAGGACAGGACCAAACAGTATTTT. V and J are TRBV18 and TRBJ2-3; TRBD1 aligns across 7 bases. Germline V CDR1 and CDR2: KGHSH, LQKENI. The CDR3 covers 14 residues. Trimming removed 2 bases from V and 12 bases from J; junction bases left unmatched: 11.

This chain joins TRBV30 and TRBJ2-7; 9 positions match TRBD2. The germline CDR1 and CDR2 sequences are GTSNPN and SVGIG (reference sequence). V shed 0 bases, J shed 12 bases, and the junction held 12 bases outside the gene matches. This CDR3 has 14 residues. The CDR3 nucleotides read TGTGCCTGGAGTGTACTAACTAGCGGGTCTCGACCGTACTTC. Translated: CAWSVLTSGSRPYF.

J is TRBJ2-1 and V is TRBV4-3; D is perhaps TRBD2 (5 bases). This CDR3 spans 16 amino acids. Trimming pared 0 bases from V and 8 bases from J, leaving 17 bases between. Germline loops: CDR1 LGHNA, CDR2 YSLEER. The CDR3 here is CASSQDRGAGVHEQFF. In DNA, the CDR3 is TGCGCCAGCAGCCAAGATCGGGGTGCCGGGGTCCATGAGCAGTTCTTC.